A single sample is the source of the 4 T cell receptor beta chains below, sequenced in a study of T cell responses to AZD1222 COVID-19 vaccine. Measured with immunoSEQ multiplex PCR; TCRdb has only the in-frame clones, and not every one. The sample has 200,000 or so clones; roughly 88% are singletons. The specimen comprised peripheral blood, sampled on day 0 of AZD1222 vaccination. These receptors originate from an adult in good health.

The V gene is TRBV4-3, the J gene TRBJ2-7, with D perhaps TRBD1 or TRBD2 (6 bases each). Germline CDR1 and CDR2: LGHNA and YSLEER. CDR3 length: 18 residues. The V end lost 0 bases, the J end lost 3 bases, and 21 bases lay between the germline ends. As DNA, the CDR3 is TGCGCCAGCAGCCAAGATGGGGGGCGAGCCGCACCTCTCTACGAGCAGTACTTC. Protein: CASSQDGGRAAPLYEQYF.

V usage is TRBV9 and J usage is TRBJ1-3; D uncertain. Trimming pared 1 base from V and 0 bases from J, leaving 17 bases between. This CDR3 contains 18 residues. Germline V gene data show CDR1 as SGDLS and CDR2 as YYNGEE. The CDR3 sequence is CASSVNLGVSFSGNTIYF. The CDR3 DNA follows: TGTGCCAGCAGCGTAAATCTGGGAGTGAGCTTCTCTGGAAACACCATATATTTT.

The chain combines TRBV10-1 with TRBJ1-1; TRBD1 agrees at 8 bases. Germline CDR1 and CDR2: WNHNN and SYGVQD (reference sequence). The CDR3 length is 14 residues. V lost 11 bases, J lost 3 bases, and 11 bases stayed unmatched. The chain's CDR3 is CAGSRGRKDTEAFF. The CDR3 bases are TGCGCCGGTTCCAGGGGGCGCAAGGACACTGAAGCTTTCTTT.

This chain joins TRBV19 and TRBJ2-1, with TRBD1 matching 7 bases. CDR3 length: 14 residues. CDR1 LNHDA and CDR2 SQIVND come from the germline V gene (reference sequence). V shed 3 bases and J 9 bases; nucleotides not matched to a gene: 8. The CDR3 sequence is CASSIQQGPGEQFF. CDR3 coding DNA: TGTGCCAGTAGTATCCAACAGGGGCCCGGTGAGCAGTTCTTC.